This T cell receptor (beta chain) appears in the sequencing data of a study of blood T cell repertoires in COVID-19. Study overall: Italy, Spain and the United States were the sources of the convalescent and acute COVID-19 samples. The analysed material was cDNA or gDNA that came from T cells, B-cell-depleted T cells, or PBMCs.

Only a few counts were recorded for this clone. With V trimmed by 8 bases and J by 10 bases, 4 bases remained unmatched. The germline gives CDR1 LNHDA, CDR2 SQIVND (reference sequence). CDR3 length equals 13 residues. In the authors' methods: Nucleated cell counts were estimated from reference gene primer amplification. Profiling relied on immunoSEQ multiplex PCR, and the TCRdb table lists in-frame clones only, not all of them. V, J and clone size reflect that table, while D and trimming were determined from the DNA. The sample lists about 110,000 clones, about two thirds occurring once. The chain carries TRBV19 and TRBJ1-6; 11 bases match TRBD1. Sequenced material: peripheral blood. The sequence was collected from a woman in her forties with acute or convalescent COVID-19. The CDR3 DNA follows: TGTGCCAGTGGCAGGACAGGGGGCTCACCCCTCCACTTT. This encodes CASGRTGGSPLHF.